A selection of T cell receptor beta chains follows, all from one sample in a study of Tregs in tolerant kidney transplant recipients. Profiled with immunoSEQ multiplex PCR; TCRdb holds only in-frame clones, not every one. The sample consists of tens of thousands of clones, less than 95% of them appearing once. This material consisted of Tregs from blood, taken before the transplant. These receptors all stem from a human donor who received a combined kidney and bone marrow transplant. CDR3s include the opening cysteine and the closing phenylalanine or tryptophan. Each record gives: CDR3 DNA, CDR3 protein, V gene, clone size, J gene, D gene. The D gene is left open where the match is weak. The listing skips clone size in some rows; elsewhere it reads once, few, many or a size class.

TGTGCCAGCAGTTTAGGGACTAGCGGGCGAAACGAGCAGTACTTC CASSLGTSGRNEQYF TRBV28 . TRBJ2-7 TRBD2
TGTGCCGGCAGCTTTATCATAGTCGGGGAGCTGTTTTTT CAGSFIIVGELFF TRBV5-6 . TRBJ2-2 .
TGTGCCAGCAGCCAAGTGGCTAGCGGGGCGAACACCGGGGAGCTGTTTTTT CASSQVASGANTGELFF TRBV4-2 . TRBJ2-2 TRBD2
TGTGCCAGCAGCAGGACGGTTAGCAATCAGCCCCAGCATTTT CASSRTVSNQPQHF TRBV28 . TRBJ1-5 .
TGTGCCAGCAGCTTAGTTGGAGGGGCCCCAAGCCATGGCTACACCTTC CASSLVGGAPSHGYTF TRBV7-8 . TRBJ1-2 .
TGTGCCAGCAGCTTAGCGCCAAGCGGGAGTGGGGAGGATACGCAGTATTTT CASSLAPSGSGEDTQYF TRBV7-2 . TRBJ2-3 TRBD2
TGTGCCAGTAGTATAACAGGGAGCCAAGCTTTCTTT CASSITGSQAFF TRBV19 few TRBJ1-1 .
TGCGCCAGCAGCCAAGATCAGGCTAGCGGCGAGCAGTACTTC CASSQDQASGEQYF TRBV4-1 . TRBJ2-7 TRBD2
TGTGCCAGCAGCCGAACAGGGGCCTACGAGCAGTACTTC CASSRTGAYEQYF TRBV7-2 . TRBJ2-7 TRBD1
TGTGCCAGCAGTTTTCTAGGGCTAGCGGAGATCAATGAGCAGTTCTTC CASSFLGLAEINEQFF TRBV27 . TRBJ2-1 TRBD2
TGTGCCAGCACAGCTGCGGGGGGGAGAGGAGTTTACGAGCAGTACTTC CASTAAGGRGVYEQYF TRBV6-9 . TRBJ2-7 TRBD2
TGTGCCAGCAGCGGGGGGGACAGAGCTGAAAAACTGTTTTTT CASSGGDRAEKLFF TRBV9 once TRBJ1-4 TRBD1
TGTGCCAGCAGTTTATCGGCGGTGAGCCCTTTCGAGCAGTACTTC CASSLSAVSPFEQYF TRBV27 . TRBJ2-7 .
TGTGCCAGTAGTATGGGAAGACAGGCCACCGGGGAGCTGTTTTTT CASSMGRQATGELFF TRBV19 . TRBJ2-2 .
TGTGCCAGCAGTGGCAGGGGGCTAAGCAATCAGCCCCAGCATTTT CASSGRGLSNQPQHF TRBV6-1 . TRBJ1-5 TRBD1
TGTGCCAGCAGCTTAGCGGGGGGCTCTAGGGCCACAGATACGCAGTATTTT CASSLAGGSRATDTQYF TRBV7-2 . TRBJ2-3 .
TGCGCCAGCAGCTCCGACGGGAGGAACACTGAAGCTTTCTTT CASSSDGRNTEAFF TRBV5-1 . TRBJ1-1 .
TGCGCCAGCAGCTTGAGGACAGGGCCGAACACTGAAGCTTTCTTT CASSLRTGPNTEAFF TRBV5-1 . TRBJ1-1 TRBD1
TGTGCCAGCAGCCAAGGGGGTTTTGAGACCCAGTACTTC CASSQGGFETQYF TRBV14 . TRBJ2-5 .
TGTGCCAGCAGCGCTATGGAGCTTTCTAACTATGGCTACACCTTC CASSAMELSNYGYTF TRBV6-1 . TRBJ1-2 .
TGTGCCAGCAGTGCCGACAGGGTCTCACGTTTGTTCTTC CASSADRVSRLFF TRBV6-5 . TRBJ2-1 TRBD1
TGTGCCAGCAGCCGTCCCGGGACTAGCGGGAGTTTGGGCACCGGGGAGCTGTTTTTT CASSRPGTSGSLGTGELFF TRBV27 once TRBJ2-2 TRBD2
TGCAGCGTACGCTTCGGGACACCCAGCACAGATACGCAGTATTTT CSVRFGTPSTDTQYF TRBV29-1 . TRBJ2-3 .
TGTGCCAGCAGTTACGGGCGGGACAACCACGAGCAGTACTTC CASSYGRDNHEQYF TRBV6-5 . TRBJ2-7 .
TGTGCCAGCACCGGATACAGGGGAAGCTCCTACGAGCAGTACTTC CASTGYRGSSYEQYF TRBV27 . TRBJ2-7 TRBD1